These 20 T cell receptor beta chains were all obtained from the same sample, sequenced in a study of HIV-infected patients and healthy controls. Alpha and beta constant-region primers primed reverse transcription of 500 to 550 ng RNA. Separate chain-specific third strand synthesis with multiplexing indices produced the alpha and beta libraries. TCRdb ran MiXCR on the 5' RACE reads and lists one entry per CDR3 protein. The sample lists approximately 9,300 distinct CDR3 sequences, 5.5% to 7% seen once, with roughly 28% in the top ten. Roughly three months, about 14 weeks, into antiretroviral therapy, follow-up blood was collected. The repertoire came from unfractionated whole blood and reflected all unsorted peripheral T cells. The source material was blood, sampled during antiretroviral therapy. All receptors derive from an adult with HIV infection. The donor label of this sample is uncertain.

This clonotype was counted at least ten times. The gene calls are TRBV9 and TRBJ2-2, with unresolved D. The CDR3 length is 11 residues. Germline V CDR1 and CDR2: SGDLS, YYNGEE. Trimming shortened V by 4 bases and J by 7 bases, and 5 bases separated the two germline ends. The CDR3 DNA sequence: TGTGCCAGCAGCATCCGCGGGGAGCTGTTTTTT. Protein: CASSIRGELFF.

By share, this clonotype ranks as medium-sized (0.01 to 0.1%). The J gene is TRBJ2-6, the V gene TRBV5-1; no firm D call. In germline, CDR1 is SGHRS, CDR2 YFSETQ. With 6 bases removed from V and 0 bases from J, the gap between germline ends came to 7 bases. CDR3 size: 14 residues. In nucleotides, the CDR3 is TGCGCCAGCACCCTCTTCTCTGGGGCCAACGTCCTGACTTTC. Translation gives CASTLFSGANVLTF. The whole variable domain, remainder taken from reference TRBV5-1 and TRBJ2-6, is KAGVTQTPRYLIKTRGQQVTLSCSPISGHRSVSWYQQTPGQGLQFLFEYFSETQRNKGNFPGRFSGRQFSNSRSEMNVSTLELGDSALYLCASTLFSGANVLTFGAGSRLTVL.

In its sample, this clonotype is medium-sized. V is TRBV24-1 and J is TRBJ2-5; unclear D gene. This CDR3 is built from 13 residues. Germline V gene sequence: CDR1 KGHDR, CDR2 SFDVKD. The V gene lost 4 bases and the J gene lost 3 bases, with 8 bases spanning the gap. CDR3 amino acids: CATSELREETQYF. The CDR3 DNA is TGTGCCACCAGTGAGCTCCGAGAAGAGACCCAGTACTTC.

This clonotype was found many times. V is TRBV2 and J is TRBJ1-1; D not resolved. Trimming took 2 bases from V and 5 from J, leaving 15 bases between them. Germline assignment: CDR1 SNHLY and CDR2 FYNNEI. The CDR3 extends over 15 amino acids. In DNA form, the CDR3 reads TGTGCCAGCAGTGAAATAACAGCCTTAGGGACTGAAGCTTTCTTT. Encoded protein: CASSEITALGTEAFF.

At least ten counts were recorded for this clonotype. The chain combines TRBV21-1 with TRBJ1-1. TRBV21-1 is a recognized pseudogene. CDR3 size: 16 residues. In DNA form, the CDR3 reads TGTGCCAGCAGCAAAGAGGGGAGGCGACTGAACACTGAAGCTTTCTTT. It specifies CASSKEGRRLNTEAFF.

This clonotype came up many times. The CDR3 region is CASSYVHEAFF. The CDR3 bases are TGTGCCAGCAGTTACGTACATGAAGCTTTCTTT. The chain recombines TRBV6-6 with TRBJ1-1; D is unclear. Looked up from germline, CDR1 is MNHNY and CDR2 is SVGAGI (reference sequence). Trimming shortened V by 2 bases and J by 7 bases, and 5 bases separated the two germline ends. The CDR3 extends over 11 amino acids.

This clonotype was counted between two and nine times. The chain couples TRBV6-2 or TRBV6-3 to TRBJ2-5; 11 nucleotides agree with TRBD2. Trimming cost V 4 bases and J 2 bases; bases outside gene matches: 6. This CDR3 spans 16 amino acids. Germline CDR1 reads MNHEY; CDR2 reads SVGEGT. This CDR3 is CASSLGTSGNQETQYF. The CDR3 DNA follows: TGTGCCAGCAGTTTAGGGACTAGCGGAAATCAAGAGACCCAGTACTTC.

In this sample, this clonotype turned up many times. The rearrangement uses TRBV12-3 or TRBV12-4 and TRBJ2-7, with TRBD1 matching 11 bases. This CDR3 is 14 amino acids long. J was trimmed by 7 bases and V by 5 bases; bases with no gene match: 7. In DNA, the CDR3 is TGTGCCAGCAGTCCCGGACAGGGGGCGTGGGAGCAGTACTTC. Translated, it gives CASSPGQGAWEQYF.

This clonotype was seen a few times. This chain uses TRBV6-5 with TRBJ2-3; 7 bases align to TRBD1. In germline, CDR1 is MNHEY, CDR2 SVGAGI. The CDR3 spans 15 residues. V shed 5 bases, J shed 0 bases, and the junction held 5 bases outside the gene matches. The CDR3: CASSRQGASTDTQYF. For the CDR3, the DNA is TGTGCCAGCAGTCGACAGGGAGCTAGCACAGATACGCAGTATTTT.

This clonotype was seen at least ten times. The chain employs TRBV27 and TRBJ2-5; perhaps TRBD1 as D (6 bases). The V gene lost 10 bases and the J gene lost 2 bases, with 14 bases spanning the gap. The CDR3 extends over 13 amino acids. Germline lookup yields CDR1 MNHEY and CDR2 SMNVEV (reference sequence). CDR3 sequence: CATRSQGQETQYF. In DNA, the CDR3 is TGTGCCACAAGGTCTCAGGGGCAAGAGACCCAGTACTTC.

This clonotype was observed many times. The gene calls are TRBV24-1 and TRBJ2-7; TRBD1 matches 7 bases. The CDR3 consists of 14 residues. V dropped 4 bases and J dropped 2; count of bases not matched to a gene: 4. The V gene's germline CDR1 is KGHDR and CDR2 SFDVKD. The DNA for the CDR3 is TGTGCCACCAGTGAGGGGACAGCCCCCTACGAGCAGTACTTC. It is translated as CATSEGTAPYEQYF.

This clonotype was observed at least ten times. The chain links TRBV5-1 to TRBJ2-7, with TRBD1 identical over 10 bases. The germline V gene has CDR1 SGHRS and CDR2 YFSETQ. Trimming removed 4 bases from V and 4 bases from J; junction bases left unmatched: 8. The CDR3 is 15 residues long. CDR3 sequence: CASSPTGGRLYEQYF. In nucleotides, the CDR3 is TGCGCCAGCAGCCCGACAGGGGGCCGATTATACGAGCAGTACTTC.

This clonotype was counted at least ten times. The gene calls are TRBV20-1 and TRBJ2-3, with 7 bases that match TRBD1. This CDR3 is built from 15 residues. CDR1 is DFQATT, CDR2 SNEGSKA, per germline (reference sequence). The V gene end was trimmed by 0 bases and the J gene end by 4 bases; junction bases not matched to a gene: 7. CDR3 loop: CSARDPGTVSDTQYF. In DNA, the CDR3 is TGCAGTGCTAGAGATCCCGGGACAGTTTCAGATACGCAGTATTTT.

Only a few counts were recorded for this clonotype. V usage is TRBV7-2 and J usage is TRBJ2-7, with 8 bases identical to TRBD2. V lost 5 bases to trimming and J lost 3 bases; unmatched junction nucleotides: 6. The length of the CDR3 is 14 residues. Germline CDR1 is SGHTA and CDR2 is FQGNSA. CDR3 nucleotides: TGTGCCAGCAGCCAGACGCTAGCGGGCTACGAGCAGTACTTC. This gives the protein CASSQTLAGYEQYF.

The sample holds many counts of this clonotype. V usage is TRBV27 and J usage is TRBJ2-3; D remains ambiguous. Germline V gene lookup returns CDR1 MNHEY and CDR2 SMNVEV (reference sequence). Trimming pared 5 bases from V and 2 bases from J, leaving 11 bases between. CDR3 length: 14 amino acids. The CDR3 nucleotides read TGTGCCAGCAGTGGTGGGCCCCTCACAGATACGCAGTATTTT. Its translation is CASSGGPLTDTQYF.

There are many counts of this clonotype. The junction departs from germline at one end; a sequencing error may be responsible. CDR3 DNA: TGTGCCAGCAGTTACTCACAGGGTGTCTCTCGGGCCAACGTCCTGACTTTC. Translating gives CASSYSQGVSRANVLTF. This chain connects TRBV6-6 to TRBJ2-6, with a tentative D call TRBD1 (6 bases). The CDR3 sequence is 17 residues long. In germline, CDR1 is MNHNY, CDR2 SVGAGI (reference sequence).

This clonotype has a count of ten or more. The CDR3 sequence is CSVRQGAGAEQYF. CDR3 nucleotides: TGCAGCGTTAGACAGGGGGCAGGTGCCGAGCAGTACTTC. The V gene is TRBV29-1, the J gene TRBJ2-7; TRBD1 aligns across 10 bases. V gave up 5 bases and J gave up 6 bases; unmatched junction bases: 7. CDR3 size: 13 residues. Germline CDR1 SQVTM, CDR2 ANQGSEA.

By sample fraction, this clonotype is medium-sized. The chain recombines TRBV5-1 with TRBJ2-5; the D gene could be TRBD1 or TRBD2 (7 bases each). Germline V gene sequence: CDR1 SGHRS, CDR2 YFSETQ. The length of the CDR3 is 15 residues. Trimming left V 9 bases short and J 3 bases short, with 21 bases between. CDR3 loop: CATRARGGVEETQYF. The CDR3 nucleotides read TGCGCCACCAGGGCCAGGGGGGGCGTGGAAGAGACCCAGTACTTC.

This clonotype was picked up many times. V and J are TRBV5-6 and TRBJ1-4; 9 nucleotides align to TRBD1. The CDR3 consists of 17 residues. CDR1 and CDR2 (germline): SGHDT, YYEEEE. V was pared by 2 bases and J by 7 bases, with 12 bases of the junction left unmatched. The CDR3 region has the DNA TGTGCCAGCAGCTTCTTTTTTACGGACAGGGGAACTGAAAAACTGTTTTTT. Translation: CASSFFFTDRGTEKLFF.

This clonotype was picked up many times. The V call is TRBV2, the J call TRBJ2-3, with 8 nucleotides matching TRBD2. After removal of 7 bases from V and 6 bases from J, the junction contained 6 bases not matched to a gene. The germline CDR1 and CDR2 sequences are SNHLY and FYNNEI. The CDR3 length is 13 residues. The CDR3 DNA reads as TGTGCCAGCATCGGACTAGCTAAGGATACGCAGTATTTT. It encodes CASIGLAKDTQYF.